The 2 T cell receptor beta chains listed next were all sequenced from one sample in a study of PD-L1 blockade in urothelial cancer. Repertoires were generated with immunoSEQ multiplex PCR, while TCRdb's copy carries only in-frame clones and drops some. Found here are approximately 80,000 clones, more than 75% of them singletons; the top ten hold around 9.5%. The specimen was PBMCs, collected around atezolizumab (anti-PD-L1) treatment. Receptors originate from a man aged 65-85 years with urothelial cancer.

This clone occurred a few times. This rearrangement joins TRBV11-3 to TRBJ2-3, with a weak D call TRBD2 (6 bases). Looked up from germline, CDR1 is SGHNT and CDR2 is YENEEA. Trimming removed 5 bases from V and 2 bases from J, with 17 bases in between. This CDR3 region has 16 residues. The CDR3 sequence: CASSPVPDYITDTQYF. The DNA of the CDR3 is TGTGCCAGCAGCCCTGTCCCGGACTATATCACAGATACGCAGTATTTT.

In its sample, this clone was seen a few times. This rearrangement joins TRBV5-4 to TRBJ2-4, with TRBD1 matching over 11 bases. The CDR3 sequence is 14 residues long. The V gene's germline CDR1 is SGHNT and CDR2 YYREEE (reference sequence). The V and J ends lost 4 bases and 5 bases, in that order; junction bases with no gene match: 2. CDR3 bases: TGTGCCAGCAGCCAGGGACAGGGGGAAAACATTCAGTACTTC. It is translated as CASSQGQGENIQYF.